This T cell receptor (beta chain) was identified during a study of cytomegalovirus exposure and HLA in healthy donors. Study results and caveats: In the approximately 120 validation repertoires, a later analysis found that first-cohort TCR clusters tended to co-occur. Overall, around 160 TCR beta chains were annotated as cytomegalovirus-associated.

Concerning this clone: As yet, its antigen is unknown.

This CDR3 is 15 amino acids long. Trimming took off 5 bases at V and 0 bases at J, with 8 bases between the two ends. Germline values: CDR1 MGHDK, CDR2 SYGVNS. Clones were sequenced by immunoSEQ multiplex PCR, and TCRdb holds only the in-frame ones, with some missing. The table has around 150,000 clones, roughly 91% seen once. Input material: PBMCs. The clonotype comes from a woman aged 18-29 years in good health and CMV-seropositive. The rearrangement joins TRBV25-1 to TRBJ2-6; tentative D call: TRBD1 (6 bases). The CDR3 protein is CASSPRGSGANVLTF. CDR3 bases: TGTGCCAGCAGTCCCAGGGGCTCTGGGGCCAACGTCCTGACTTTC.